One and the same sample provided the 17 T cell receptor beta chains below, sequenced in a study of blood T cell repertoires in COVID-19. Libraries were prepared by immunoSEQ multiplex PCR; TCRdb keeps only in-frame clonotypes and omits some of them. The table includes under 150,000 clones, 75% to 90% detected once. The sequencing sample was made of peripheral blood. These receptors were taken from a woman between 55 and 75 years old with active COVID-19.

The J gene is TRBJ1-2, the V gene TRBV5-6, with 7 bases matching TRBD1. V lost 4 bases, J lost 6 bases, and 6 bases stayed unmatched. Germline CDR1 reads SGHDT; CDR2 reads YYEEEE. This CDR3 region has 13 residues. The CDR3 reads CASSADRVHGYTF. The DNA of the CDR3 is TGTGCCAGCAGCGCCGACAGGGTGCATGGCTACACCTTC.

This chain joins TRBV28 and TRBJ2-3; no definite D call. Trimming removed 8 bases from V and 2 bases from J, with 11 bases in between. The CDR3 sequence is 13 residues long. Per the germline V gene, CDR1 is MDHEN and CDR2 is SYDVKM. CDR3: CASVARNTDTQYF. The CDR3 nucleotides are TGTGCCAGCGTAGCCAGAAACACAGATACGCAGTATTTT.

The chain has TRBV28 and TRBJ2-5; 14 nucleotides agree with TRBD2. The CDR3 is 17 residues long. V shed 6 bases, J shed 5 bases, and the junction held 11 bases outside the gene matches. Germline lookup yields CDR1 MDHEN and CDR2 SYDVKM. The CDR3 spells CASSPRLAGGLWETQYF. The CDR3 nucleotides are TGTGCCAGCAGCCCTAGACTAGCGGGAGGGCTCTGGGAGACCCAGTACTTC.

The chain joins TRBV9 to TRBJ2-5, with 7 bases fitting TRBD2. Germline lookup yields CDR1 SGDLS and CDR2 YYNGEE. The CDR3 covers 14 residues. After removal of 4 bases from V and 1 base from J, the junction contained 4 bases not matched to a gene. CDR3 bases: TGTGCCAGCAGCCCTGGGGAGGGCCAAGAGACCCAGTACTTC. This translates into CASSPGEGQETQYF.

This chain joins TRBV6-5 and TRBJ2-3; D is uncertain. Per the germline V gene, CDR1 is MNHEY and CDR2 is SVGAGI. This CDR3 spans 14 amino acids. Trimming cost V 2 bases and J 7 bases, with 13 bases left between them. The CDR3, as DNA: TGTGCCAGCAGTTACCGCCCCGACAAATATACGCAGTATTTT. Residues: CASSYRPDKYTQYF.

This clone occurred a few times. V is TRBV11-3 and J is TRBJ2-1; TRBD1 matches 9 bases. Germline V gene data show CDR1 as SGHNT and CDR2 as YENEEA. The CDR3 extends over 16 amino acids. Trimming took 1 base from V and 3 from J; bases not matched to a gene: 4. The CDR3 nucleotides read TGTGCCAGCAGCTTAGCCCCGGGACAGGGCTACAATGAGCAGTTCTTC. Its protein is CASSLAPGQGYNEQFF.

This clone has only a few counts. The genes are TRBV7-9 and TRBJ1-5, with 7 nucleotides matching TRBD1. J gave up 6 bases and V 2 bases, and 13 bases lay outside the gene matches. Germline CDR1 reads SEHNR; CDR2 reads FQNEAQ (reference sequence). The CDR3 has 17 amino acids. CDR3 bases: TGTGCCAGCAGCTTAATTCCGGTGGCACAGGGGAGTCAGCCCCAGCATTTT. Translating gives CASSLIPVAQGSQPQHF. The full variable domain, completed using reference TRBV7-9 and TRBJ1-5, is DTGVSQNPRHKITKRGQNVTFRCDPISEHNRLYWYRQTLGQGPEFLTYFQNEAQLEKSRLLSDRFSAERPKGSFSTLEIQRTEQGDSAMYLCASSLIPVAQGSQPQHFGDGTRLSIL.

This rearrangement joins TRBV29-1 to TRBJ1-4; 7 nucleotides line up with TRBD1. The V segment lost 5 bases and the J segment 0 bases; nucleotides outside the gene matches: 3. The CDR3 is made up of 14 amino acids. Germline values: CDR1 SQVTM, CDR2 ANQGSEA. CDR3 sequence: CSVRQGTTNEKLFF. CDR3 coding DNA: TGCAGCGTTAGACAGGGAACAACTAATGAAAAACTGTTTTTT.

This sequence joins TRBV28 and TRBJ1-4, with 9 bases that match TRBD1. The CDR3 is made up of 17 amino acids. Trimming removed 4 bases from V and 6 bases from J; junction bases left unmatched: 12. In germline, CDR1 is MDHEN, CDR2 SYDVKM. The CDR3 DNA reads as TGTGCCAGCAGTTCCCCACGCACAGGGGGCTGGGATGAAAAACTGTTTTTT. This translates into CASSSPRTGGWDEKLFF.

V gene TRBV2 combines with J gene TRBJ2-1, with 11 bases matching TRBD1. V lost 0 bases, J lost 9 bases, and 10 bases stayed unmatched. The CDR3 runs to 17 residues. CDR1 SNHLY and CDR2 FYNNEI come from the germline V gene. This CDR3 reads CASSEARIGQGASEQFF. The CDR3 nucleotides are TGTGCCAGCAGTGAAGCAAGAATAGGACAGGGGGCTAGTGAGCAGTTCTTC.

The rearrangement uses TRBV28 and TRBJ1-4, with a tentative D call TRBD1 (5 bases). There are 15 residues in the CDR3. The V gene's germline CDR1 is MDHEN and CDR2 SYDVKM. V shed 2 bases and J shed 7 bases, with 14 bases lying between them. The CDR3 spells CASSLPGGGSEKLFF. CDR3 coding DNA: TGTGCCAGCAGTTTACCGGGGGGGGGAAGTGAAAAACTGTTTTTT.

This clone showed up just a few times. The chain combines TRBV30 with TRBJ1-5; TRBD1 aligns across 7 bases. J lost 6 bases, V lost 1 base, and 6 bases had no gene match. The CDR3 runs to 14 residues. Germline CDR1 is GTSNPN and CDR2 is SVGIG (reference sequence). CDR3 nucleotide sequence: TGTGCCTGGAGTGCTGGACAGGCGGCTCAGCCCCAGCATTTT. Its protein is CAWSAGQAAQPQHF.

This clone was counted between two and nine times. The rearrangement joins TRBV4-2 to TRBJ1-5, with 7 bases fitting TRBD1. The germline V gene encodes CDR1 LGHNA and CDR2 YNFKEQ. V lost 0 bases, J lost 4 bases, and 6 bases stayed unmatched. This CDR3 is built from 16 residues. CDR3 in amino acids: CASSQDLGQANQPQHF. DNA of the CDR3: TGTGCCAGCAGCCAAGATCTAGGACAGGCAAATCAGCCCCAGCATTTT.

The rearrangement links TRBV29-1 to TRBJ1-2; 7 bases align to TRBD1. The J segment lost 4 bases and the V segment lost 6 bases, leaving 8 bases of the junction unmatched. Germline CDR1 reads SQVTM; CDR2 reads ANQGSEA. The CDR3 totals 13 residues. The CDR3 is CSVKWDSSYGYTF. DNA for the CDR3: TGCAGCGTAAAATGGGACAGCTCCTATGGCTACACCTTC.

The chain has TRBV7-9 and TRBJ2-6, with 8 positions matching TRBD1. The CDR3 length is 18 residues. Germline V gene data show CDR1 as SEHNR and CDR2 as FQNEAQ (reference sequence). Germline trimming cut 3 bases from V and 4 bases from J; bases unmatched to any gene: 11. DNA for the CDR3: TGTGCCAGCAGCTTTCCCGGGACAGGACCTCTGGGGGCCAACGTCCTGACTTTC. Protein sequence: CASSFPGTGPLGANVLTF. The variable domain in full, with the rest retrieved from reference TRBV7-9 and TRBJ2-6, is DTGVSQNPRHKITKRGQNVTFRCDPISEHNRLYWYRQTLGQGPEFLTYFQNEAQLEKSRLLSDRFSAERPKGSFSTLEIQRTEQGDSAMYLCASSFPGTGPLGANVLTFGAGSRLTVL.

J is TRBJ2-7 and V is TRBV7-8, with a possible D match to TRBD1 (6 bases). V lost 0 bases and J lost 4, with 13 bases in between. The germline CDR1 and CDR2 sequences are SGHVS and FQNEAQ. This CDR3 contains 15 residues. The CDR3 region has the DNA TGTGCCAGCAGCTTAGCGGTACTAAGGGGGTACGAGCAGTACTTC. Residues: CASSLAVLRGYEQYF.

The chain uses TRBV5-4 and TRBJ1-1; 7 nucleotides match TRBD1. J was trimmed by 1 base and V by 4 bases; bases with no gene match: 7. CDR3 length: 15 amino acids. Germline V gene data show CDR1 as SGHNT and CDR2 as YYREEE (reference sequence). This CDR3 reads CASSPGTVWNTEAFF. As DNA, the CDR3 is TGTGCCAGCAGCCCCGGGACAGTGTGGAACACTGAAGCTTTCTTT.